This T cell receptor (beta chain) was captured in a study of blood T cell repertoires in COVID-19. For the study at large: Sites in the United States, Italy and Spain provided acute and convalescent COVID-19 samples. Sources were T cells, B-cell-depleted T cells, or PBMCs; the material itself was cDNA or gDNA.

Authors' methods: Estimation of nucleated cell counts was performed using reference gene primer amplification. The data were produced by immunoSEQ multiplex PCR, yet TCRdb's version contains in-frame clones alone and is incomplete. D and trimming were read from the DNA, whereas the V and J calls and clone size are those reported in that table. The sample carries 90,000 to 120,000 clones, roughly 84% recorded once. Germline V gives CDR1 LGHDT, CDR2 YNNKEL (reference sequence). The CDR3 is made up of 13 amino acids. V was cut by 8 bases and J by 6 bases, with 15 bases left in between. This clonotype was sampled from a human donor in a cohort sampled during active COVID-19. The chain employs TRBV3-1 (or the pseudogene TRBV3-2) and TRBJ2-3; D is possibly TRBD2 (6 bases). The material sequenced was peripheral blood. The CDR3 protein is CASGGARVDTQYF. The CDR3 DNA follows: TGTGCCAGCGGCGGGGCGCGGGTTGATACGCAGTATTTT.